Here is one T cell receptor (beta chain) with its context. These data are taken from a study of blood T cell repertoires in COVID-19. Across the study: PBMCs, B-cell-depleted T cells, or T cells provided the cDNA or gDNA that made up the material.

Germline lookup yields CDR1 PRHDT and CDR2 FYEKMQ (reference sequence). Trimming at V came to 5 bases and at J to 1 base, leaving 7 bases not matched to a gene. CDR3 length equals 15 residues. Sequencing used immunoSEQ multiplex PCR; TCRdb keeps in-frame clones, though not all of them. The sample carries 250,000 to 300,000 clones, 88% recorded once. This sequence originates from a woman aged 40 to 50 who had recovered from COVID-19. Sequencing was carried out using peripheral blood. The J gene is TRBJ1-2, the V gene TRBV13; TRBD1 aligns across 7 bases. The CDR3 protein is CASSTPTGFNYGYTF. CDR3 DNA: TGTGCCAGCAGCACCCCGACAGGGTTTAACTATGGCTACACCTTC.